The 15 T cell receptor beta chains in this list originate from one sample, sequenced in a study of tumor-infiltrating lymphocytes in localized non-small cell lung cancer. Assay used: immunoSEQ multiplex PCR; TCRdb lists only in-frame clones, some missing. Here the sample spans around 16,000 clones, 55% to 70% being singletons. The sample was lung tumor tissue. Receptor source: a human donor with non-small cell lung cancer.

The J gene is TRBJ2-3, the V gene TRBV14; perhaps D is TRBD1 or TRBD2 (5 bases each). This CDR3 contains 14 residues. Trimming left V 1 base short and J 5 bases short, with 10 bases between. Germline assignment: CDR1 SGHDN and CDR2 FVKESK. The CDR3, as DNA: TGTGCCAGCAGCCAAGCAGGGACCCTAGATACGCAGTATTTT. Protein: CASSQAGTLDTQYF. Using reference TRBV14 and TRBJ2-3 for the parts outside the CDR3, the full variable domain is EAGVTQFPSHSVIEKGQTVTLRCDPISGHDNLYWYRRVMGKEIKFLLHFVKESKQDESGMPNNRFLAERTGGTYSTLKVQPAELEDSGVYFCASSQAGTLDTQYFGPGTRLTVL.

The V call is TRBV7-8, the J call TRBJ2-1; TRBD1 is a possible D gene (6 bases). Per germline, CDR1 SGHVS and CDR2 FQNEAQ. This CDR3 has 12 amino acids. V was shortened by 8 bases and J by 4 bases, with 9 bases between the two germline ends. CDR3 sequence (DNA): TGTGCCAGCGAGACAGGTTACAATGAGCAGTTCTTC. It is translated as CASETGYNEQFF.

This clone turned up a few times. V gene TRBV7-2 combines with J gene TRBJ2-3; no clear D gene. The V end lost 5 bases, the J end lost 9 bases, and 9 bases lay between the germline ends. This CDR3 region has 11 residues. Per germline, CDR1 SGHTA and CDR2 FQGNSA. CDR3 sequence: CASSQRQTQYF. DNA for the CDR3: TGTGCCAGCAGCCAACGTCAGACGCAGTATTTT.

The CDR3: CASSSTSGGAGEQFF. The CDR3 region has the DNA TGTGCCAGCAGCTCCACTAGCGGGGGGGCTGGTGAGCAGTTCTTC. V and J are TRBV11-3 and TRBJ2-1; 13 positions match TRBD2. The V gene's germline CDR1 is SGHNT and CDR2 YENEEA. The J segment lost 9 bases and the V segment lost 4 bases, leaving 6 bases of the junction unmatched. The CDR3 covers 15 residues. The whole variable domain, filled in from reference TRBV11-3 and TRBJ2-1, reads EAGVVQSPRYKIIEKKQPVAFWCNPISGHNTLYWYLQNLGQGPELLIRYENEEAVDDSQLPKDRFSAERLKGVDSTLKIQPAELGDSAVYLCASSSTSGGAGEQFFGPGTRLTVL.

Written as DNA, the CDR3 is TGTGCCAGCTCACCCAAAGGGGGACAGCTCTCTGGAAACACCATATATTTT. This gives the protein CASSPKGGQLSGNTIYF. The chain joins TRBV18 to TRBJ1-3; TRBD1 agrees at 7 bases. Germline V lookup: CDR1 KGHSH, CDR2 LQKENI. The CDR3 runs to 17 residues. V shed 3 bases, J shed 0 bases, and the junction held 8 bases outside the gene matches.

This chain links TRBV19 with TRBJ1-1, with 12 bases identical to TRBD1. The CDR3 length is 17 residues. Germline CDR1 reads LNHDA; CDR2 reads SQIVND (reference sequence). J lost 3 bases, V lost 7 bases, and 12 bases had no gene match. Written as DNA, the CDR3 is TGTGCCAGTACCTCAAGCGGGACAGGGGGCTTGGACACTGAAGCTTTCTTT. It specifies CASTSSGTGGLDTEAFF.

V gene TRBV2 combines with J gene TRBJ2-3; 10 bases align to TRBD2. The CDR3 spans 14 residues. CDR1 SNHLY and CDR2 FYNNEI come from the germline V gene. The trim removed 8 bases at V and 5 bases at J, leaving 7 bases unmatched. CDR3 sequence: CASGVVAGGDTQYF. The CDR3 nucleotides read TGTGCCAGCGGCGTGGTAGCGGGAGGAGATACGCAGTATTTT. Drawing the rest from reference TRBV2 and TRBJ2-3, the complete variable domain is EPEVTQTPSHQVTQMGQEVILRCVPISNHLYFYWYRQILGQKVEFLVSFYNNEISEKSEIFDDQFSVERPDGSNFTLKIRSTKLEDSAMYFCASGVVAGGDTQYFGPGTRLTVL.

This clone was observed a handful of times. CDR3 sequence reads: CASVPRDRGSEAFF. DNA for the CDR3: TGTGCCAGCGTCCCCCGGGACAGGGGATCTGAAGCTTTCTTT. V gene TRBV27 combines with J gene TRBJ1-1, with 10 bases aligning to TRBD1. This CDR3 contains 14 residues. The junction had 9 bases not matched to a gene; V was cut back by 8 bases and J by 6 bases. CDR1 is MNHEY and CDR2 is SMNVEV in the germline V gene (reference sequence).

The chain links TRBV7-9 to TRBJ1-2; weak D call: TRBD1 (5 bases). Germline CDR1 and CDR2: SEHNR and FQNEAQ (reference sequence). The CDR3 is made up of 13 amino acids. With 0 bases removed from V and 7 bases from J, the gap between germline ends came to 9 bases. The CDR3 sequence: CASSLASTVGYTF. DNA for the CDR3: TGTGCCAGCAGCTTAGCGTCGACAGTTGGCTACACCTTC.

This clone has just a few counts. The genes are TRBV27 and TRBJ2-7; TRBD1 is a possible D gene (5 bases). V was clipped by 1 base and J by 11 bases, with 15 bases between them. Germline values: CDR1 MNHEY, CDR2 SMNVEV (reference sequence). The CDR3 is made up of 13 amino acids. The CDR3 sequence: CASSLFFDREKYF. CDR3 coding DNA: TGTGCCAGCAGTTTATTCTTCGACAGAGAGAAGTACTTC.

This clone was counted a single time. The chain is built from TRBV19 and TRBJ2-1; 12 bases are a match to TRBD2. The CDR3 has 14 residues. The junction had 6 bases not matched to a gene; V was cut back by 6 bases and J by 9 bases. Germline CDR1 and CDR2: LNHDA and SQIVND (reference sequence). Here the CDR3 DNA reads TGTGCCAGTAGCGCCGGGACTAGCGGGCTTGAGCAGTTCTTC. Translating it yields CASSAGTSGLEQFF.

The chain has TRBV7-9 and TRBJ1-1, with TRBD1 matching over 11 bases. The CDR3 length is 15 residues. Germline V gives CDR1 SEHNR, CDR2 FQNEAQ (reference sequence). V lost 3 bases, J lost 7 bases, and 7 bases stayed unmatched. CDR3 sequence reads: CASSFWTGGSYEAFF. CDR3 nucleotides: TGTGCCAGCAGCTTTTGGACAGGGGGCTCTTATGAAGCTTTCTTT.

This clone has more than one count but fewer than ten. The chain is built from TRBV25-1 and TRBJ1-6, with 10 bases that match TRBD1. V dropped 7 bases and J dropped 10; count of bases not matched to a gene: 7. Per the germline V gene, CDR1 is MGHDK and CDR2 is SYGVNS. The CDR3 extends over 14 amino acids. CDR3 in amino acids: CASTSGTGASPLHF. The CDR3 coding sequence is TGTGCCAGCACCTCCGGGACAGGGGCCTCACCCCTCCACTTT.

The V call is TRBV19, the J call TRBJ1-4; no clear D. Trimming removed 9 bases at V and 7 bases at J, with 18 bases between. Per the germline V gene, CDR1 is LNHDA and CDR2 is SQIVND (reference sequence). There are 14 residues in the CDR3. DNA of the CDR3: TGTGCCAGCCGCTCGGACGGCTCGTCTGAAAAACTGTTTTTT. Protein product: CASRSDGSSEKLFF. Filled out from reference TRBV19 and TRBJ1-4, the complete variable domain reads DGGITQSPKYLFRKEGQNVTLSCEQNLNHDAMYWYRQDPGQGLRLIYYSQIVNDFQKGDIAEGYSVSREKKESFPLTVTSAQKNPTAFYLCASRSDGSSEKLFFGSGTQLSVL.

The genes are TRBV7-2 and TRBJ2-5, with 11 bases that match TRBD2. Germline CDR1 is SGHTA and CDR2 is FQGNSA. V trimming: 1 base; J trimming: 1 base; junction bases outside the gene matches: 5. The CDR3 runs 17 residues. The CDR3 DNA reads TGTGCCAGCAGCTTAGATGCTAGCGGGGGGCTCCAAGAGACCCAGTACTTC. Translated: CASSLDASGGLQETQYF.